This is a list of T cell receptor beta chains from one sample in a study of STAT5B mutations in CD4+ large granular lymphocyte leukemia. Repertoires were generated with immunoSEQ multiplex PCR, while TCRdb's copy carries only in-frame clones and drops some. The sample yields about 23,000 clones, approximately 80% seen once. The specimen sequenced was CD4+ T cells from blood buffy coats. The receptors originated from a human donor in good health. Both conserved end residues are part of each CDR3. D genes are given only for firm matches. Not every row has a clone size; where given, it reads once, few, many or a size class.

>NA|TRBV5-5|NA|TRBJ1-4
CASTRGRGGEKLFF
TGTGCCAGCACCCGTGGTAGGGGAGGAGAAAAACTGTTTTTT
>NA|TRBV6-5|TRBD1|TRBJ1-4
CASKTGGGWNEKLFF
TGTGCCAGCAAAACAGGGGGTGGATGGAATGAAAAACTGTTTTTT
>NA|TRBV6-1|NA|TRBJ2-7
CASSPDPNYEQYF
TGTGCCAGCAGCCCGGATCCGAACTACGAGCAGTACTTC
>NA|TRBV6-1|NA|TRBJ1-5
CASSWVSNSNQPQHF
TGTGCCAGCAGTTGGGTCTCCAATAGCAATCAGCCCCAGCATTTT
>NA|TRBV27|NA|TRBJ1-5
CASRQGTSNQPQHF
TGTGCCAGCAGGCAGGGGACGAGCAATCAGCCCCAGCATTTT
>few|TRBV7-2|NA|TRBJ2-7
CASSRDWEWRYF
TGTGCCAGCAGCCGAGACTGGGAATGGCGGTACTTC
>NA|TRBV6-6|TRBD1|TRBJ2-3
CASSYGTGGEDTQYF
TGTGCCAGCAGTTACGGGACAGGGGGCGAAGATACGCAGTATTTT
>NA|TRBV7-9|NA|TRBJ2-1
CASISSRVNEQFF
TGTGCCAGCATCTCAAGTAGGGTCAATGAGCAGTTCTTC
>NA|TRBV10-3|TRBD1|TRBJ1-1
CAITEEGQANTEAFF
TGTGCCATCACTGAGGAGGGACAGGCAAACACTGAAGCTTTCTTT
>NA|TRBV11-3|NA|TRBJ2-1
CASSAMGGAVNEQFF
TGTGCCAGCAGCGCGATGGGGGGGGCGGTGAATGAGCAGTTCTTC
>few|TRBV25-1|TRBD1|TRBJ1-1
CASGRQGVAFF
TGTGCCAGCGGAAGACAGGGCGTAGCTTTCTTT
>NA|TRBV6-5|TRBD2|TRBJ2-5
CASSYSSAGGRETQYF
TGTGCCAGCAGTTACTCGAGCGCGGGAGGGCGAGAGACCCAGTACTTC
>once|TRBV27|TRBD1|TRBJ1-6
CASSGYDRDDSPLHF
TGTGCCAGCAGTGGCTACGACAGGGATGATTCACCCCTCCACTTT
>NA|TRBV5-6|NA|TRBJ2-7
CASSLDFYEQYF
TGTGCCAGCAGCTTGGACTTCTACGAGCAGTACTTC
>NA|TRBV9|NA|TRBJ2-5
CASSSQETQYF
TGTGCCAGCAGCTCGCAAGAGACCCAGTACTTC
>NA|TRBV18|NA|TRBJ2-7
CASSPAGKNYEQYF
TGTGCCAGCTCGCCAGCCGGGAAAAACTACGAGCAGTACTTC
>NA|TRBV5-5|TRBD1|TRBJ2-7
CASSLGGQGGYEQYF
TGTGCCAGCAGCTTGGGTGGACAGGGTGGCTACGAGCAGTACTTC
>NA|TRBV29-1|TRBD1|TRBJ1-2
CSVDSQGAGANYGYTF
TGCAGCGTTGATTCACAGGGGGCCGGGGCTAACTATGGCTACACCTTC
>NA|TRBV5-1|NA|TRBJ2-5
CASSRRDGGQETQYF
TGCGCCAGCAGCCGCCGGGACGGTGGGCAAGAGACCCAGTACTTC
>NA|TRBV5-4|TRBD1|TRBJ2-2
CASSPNLGTGNTGELFF
TGTGCCAGCAGCCCGAACCTCGGGACAGGGAACACCGGGGAGCTGTTTTTT
>few|TRBV30|NA|TRBJ1-2
CAWSPNGATNGYTF
TGTGCCTGGAGCCCTAACGGGGCCACGAATGGCTACACCTTC
>NA|TRBV6-5|NA|TRBJ1-1
CASDQENMKPEAFF
TGTGCCAGCGATCAGGAGAATATGAAGCCTGAAGCTTTCTTT
>NA|TRBV5-4|NA|TRBJ2-7
CASSFGAPPYEQYF
TGTGCCAGCAGCTTCGGGGCACCACCTTACGAGCAGTACTTC
>NA|TRBV7-8|NA|TRBJ2-5
CASSPTQRTRQQSLQETQYF
TGTGCCAGCAGCCCAACTCAGAGGACTCGACAGCAAAGCCTCCAAGAGACCCAGTACTTC
>NA|TRBV30|NA|TRBJ1-3
CAWSKGGSGNTIYF
TGTGCCTGGAGTAAGGGCGGGTCTGGAAACACCATATATTTT
>NA|TRBV11-3|NA|TRBJ1-4
CASSLTPTNEKLFF
TGTGCCAGCAGCCTCACCCCGACTAATGAAAAACTGTTTTTT
>NA|TRBV27|TRBD2|TRBJ2-5
CASSPWTRTQETQYF
TGTGCCAGCAGCCCTTGGACTAGGACCCAAGAGACCCAGTACTTC
>NA|TRBV20-1|NA|TRBJ2-7
CSAGQDYEQYF
TGCAGTGCTGGACAAGACTACGAGCAGTACTTC
>NA|TRBV12-2|NA|TRBJ1-2
CASRTGPLIHYGYTF
TGTGCAAGTCGCACAGGACCTCTCATACACTATGGCTACACCTTC
>NA|TRBV4-1|NA|TRBJ2-3
CASGQRGRELTDTQYF
TGCGCCAGCGGGCAACGGGGGCGGGAGTTAACAGATACGCAGTATTTT
>NA|TRBV10-3|NA|TRBJ2-6
CAISATGTYVYRANVLTF
TGTGCCATCAGTGCTACCGGGACCTACGTTTATAGGGCCAACGTCCTGACTTTC
>NA|TRBV6-1|NA|TRBJ2-3
CASRRTVDTDTQYF
TGTGCCAGCAGAAGGACAGTCGACACAGATACGCAGTATTTT
>NA|TRBV11-2|NA|TRBJ2-7
CASGKSSYEQYF
TGTGCCAGCGGGAAAAGCTCCTACGAGCAGTACTTC
>NA|TRBV19|TRBD1|TRBJ1-5
CASSGTTGAVKNQPQHF
TGTGCCAGTAGTGGAACGACAGGGGCTGTCAAGAATCAGCCCCAGCATTTT
>NA|TRBV6-5|TRBD1|TRBJ1-6
CASTDRGGSPLHF
TGTGCCAGCACCGACAGGGGTGGTTCACCCCTCCACTTT
>NA|TRBV4-1|NA|TRBJ1-2
CASSQPPGPGYTF
TGCGCCAGCAGCCAACCCCCGGGCCCGGGCTACACCTTC
>NA|TRBV5-4|NA|TRBJ2-3
CASSLVDTQYF
TGTGCCAGCAGCTTGGTAGATACGCAGTATTTT
>NA|TRBV5-1|NA|TRBJ2-7
CASSLGPQESYEQYF
TGCGCCAGCAGCTTGGGGCCACAGGAATCCTACGAGCAGTACTTC
>once|TRBV13|NA|TRBJ2-5
CASSLEGETQYF
TGTGCCAGCAGCTTAGAAGGAGAGACCCAGTACTTC
>once|TRBV11-3|NA|TRBJ1-4
CASSPGGGDLATNEKLFF
TGTGCCAGCAGCCCAGGAGGAGGGGACCTTGCAACTAATGAAAAACTGTTTTTT